This is a list of T cell receptor beta chains from one sample in a study of blood T cells in healthy people across ages. TCRdb reprocessed the 5' RACE reads with MiXCR, giving one entry per CDR3 protein. The sample has 1.6 million or so distinct CDR3 sequences; around 36% are singletons. The sequencing input was blood. The receptor set was obtained from a woman younger than 45 in good health. Both conserved end residues are part of each CDR3. A D gene is named only where the DNA matches it firmly. Size is omitted from some rows. Given values are once, few, many or a class for expanded clones.

clone_size	j_call	cdr3_length	v_call	d_call	cdr3_aa	cdr3_nt
few	TRBJ1-4	13	TRBV20-1	-	CSASDGTNEKLFF	TGCAGTGCTAGCGACGGGACTAATGAAAAACTGTTTTTT
few	TRBJ2-1	19	TRBV20-1	-	CSARPIGGAGLSSYNEQFF	TGCAGTGCTAGACCTATCGGAGGGGCGGGGCTAAGCTCCTACAATGAGCAGTTCTTC
few	TRBJ1-2	14	TRBV10-3	TRBD1	CAISGGQSNYGYTF	TGTGCCATCAGTGGGGGACAGTCTAACTATGGCTACACCTTC
many	TRBJ2-1	19	TRBV29-1	TRBD2	CSVEGRGRLAGRSYNEQFF	TGCAGCGTTGAGGGGAGGGGGAGACTAGCGGGCCGTTCCTACAATGAGCAGTTCTTC
-	TRBJ1-2	15	TRBV7-2	-	CASSLFQGNNYGYTF	TGTGCCAGCAGCTTATTCCAGGGGAATAACTATGGCTACACCTTC
-	TRBJ1-6	14	TRBV6-1	-	CASSDGGVGSPLHF	TGTGCCAGCAGTGATGGGGGGGTCGGGTCACCCCTCCACTTT
-	TRBJ2-1	15	TRBV6-5	-	CASSYGQGGGNEQFF	TGTGCCAGCAGTTACGGCCAGGGGGGAGGCAATGAGCAGTTCTTC
-	TRBJ2-5	18	TRBV20-1	TRBD2	CSASRDWASGRAGETQYF	TGCAGTGCTAGCAGGGATTGGGCTAGCGGGAGGGCCGGGGAGACCCAGTACTTC
few	TRBJ2-7	14	TRBV5-6	-	CASSEIGQYDEQYF	TGTGCCAGCAGCGAGATAGGACAGTACGACGAGCAGTACTTC
few	TRBJ2-7	15	TRBV4-2	-	CASSQGIGANHEQYF	TGTGCCAGCAGCCAAGGAATTGGAGCGAACCACGAGCAGTACTTC
few	TRBJ2-5	12	TRBV28	-	CASSPSRVTQYF	TGTGCCAGCAGTCCTTCGCGGGTGACCCAGTACTTC
many	TRBJ2-7	12	TRBV29-1	-	CSVGGSGGEQYF	TGCAGCGTTGGGGGTAGTGGGGGCGAGCAGTACTTC
-	TRBJ1-5	13	TRBV7-9	-	CASSLGEHPPQHF	TGTGCCAGCAGCTTAGGGGAGCATCCGCCCCAGCATTTT
-	TRBJ1-5	12	TRBV7-2	-	CAGSLDNQPQHF	TGTGCCGGCAGCTTGGATAATCAGCCCCAGCATTTT
-	TRBJ2-7	15	TRBV3-1	TRBD2	CASSKSLAGGDEQYF	TGTGCCAGCAGCAAGAGCCTAGCGGGAGGAGACGAGCAGTACTTC
-	TRBJ1-3	15	TRBV29-1	-	CSVAPGTGSGNTIYF	TGCAGCGTTGCCCCAGGGACGGGCTCTGGAAACACCATATATTTT
-	TRBJ1-1	13	TRBV29-1	-	CSVDGTMNTEAFF	TGCAGCGTTGACGGCACAATGAACACTGAAGCTTTCTTT
-	TRBJ1-5	16	TRBV13	-	CASSIRTSGSNQPQHF	TGTGCCAGCAGCATAAGGACATCTGGGAGCAATCAGCCCCAGCATTTT
-	TRBJ2-3	17	TRBV4-1	-	CASSQDEGGGRADTQYF	TGCGCCAGCAGCCAAGATGAGGGTGGGGGCAGGGCTGATACGCAGTATTTT
-	TRBJ2-7	18	TRBV30	-	CAWQTKPGLALVGYEQYF	TGTGCCTGGCAGACCAAACCGGGCTTAGCCCTAGTTGGCTACGAGCAGTACTTC
few	TRBJ1-1	14	TRBV20-1	-	CSAARHRENTEAFF	TGCAGTGCTGCCAGGCACAGGGAGAACACTGAAGCTTTCTTT
few	TRBJ2-3	11	TRBV20-1	-	CSLPSGDTQYF	TGCAGTCTCCCGTCGGGAGATACGCAGTATTTT
-	TRBJ1-2	15	TRBV15	-	CATSPHQGGLNGYTF	TGTGCCACCAGCCCACATCAAGGGGGTTTAAACGGCTACACCTTC
few	TRBJ2-1	18	TRBV20-1	-	CSAKHRRLPGNSDNEQFF	TGCAGTGCCAAACATCGACGTCTGCCGGGGAATTCGGACAATGAGCAGTTCTTC
-	TRBJ1-2	15	TRBV5-1	TRBD1	CASSPYDRGGYGYTF	TGCGCCAGCAGCCCCTACGACAGGGGCGGCTATGGCTACACCTTC
-	TRBJ2-3	20	TRBV20-1	-	CSARDQRDGGPGRSADTQYF	TGCAGTGCTAGAGATCAACGGGACGGGGGCCCCGGGAGATCCGCAGATACGCAGTATTTT
-	TRBJ2-3	15	TRBV7-3	TRBD2	CASSPSLGGADTQYF	TGTGCCAGCAGCCCCAGTCTGGGGGGGGCAGATACGCAGTATTTT
-	TRBJ2-7	15	TRBV12-3/TRBV12-4	-	CASTPGGGQNYEQYF	TGTGCCAGCACCCCGGGGGGGGGACAGAACTACGAGCAGTACTTC
many	TRBJ2-5	14	TRBV20-1	TRBD2	CSATGLAGEETQYF	TGCAGTGCTACGGGACTAGCGGGGGAAGAGACCCAGTACTTC
few	TRBJ2-3	16	TRBV5-1	-	CASSSEVTGGAGTQYF	TGCGCCAGCAGCTCCGAAGTGACAGGAGGCGCCGGTACGCAGTATTTT
-	TRBJ1-4	11	TRBV30	-	CAWSGNDKLFF	TGTGCCTGGAGTGGAAATGACAAACTGTTTTTT
-	TRBJ2-3	15	TRBV29-1	TRBD2	CSVGLSSGKGDTQYF	TGCAGCGTTGGCCTCTCTAGCGGGAAGGGAGATACGCAGTATTTT
once	TRBJ2-3	16	TRBV18	TRBD2	CASSPLAGTSTDTQYF	TGTGCCAGCTCACCTCTAGCGGGGACTAGCACAGATACGCAGTATTTT
-	TRBJ2-1	15	TRBV9	-	CASSGGTALRDEQFF	TGTGCCAGCAGCGGCGGGACAGCGCTTAGGGATGAGCAGTTCTTC
-	TRBJ1-5	12	TRBV5-1	-	CASSSFVDREHF	TGCGCCAGCAGCAGCTTCGTCGACAGAGAGCATTTT
many	TRBJ2-3	12	TRBV7-4	TRBD2	CARGGLRDTQYF	TGTGCGCGGGGGGGCCTTAGAGATACGCAGTATTTT
-	TRBJ1-6	15	TRBV27	-	CASSPSGGAVSPLHF	TGTGCCAGCAGTCCATCCGGGGGAGCTGTCTCACCCCTCCACTTT
few	TRBJ2-7	16	TRBV19	TRBD2	CASSSAGNSGRYGQYF	TGTGCCAGTAGTTCCGCCGGGAATAGCGGGAGATACGGGCAGTACTTC
-	TRBJ1-2	15	TRBV9	TRBD1	CVSSARKGQGYGYTF	TGTGTCAGCAGCGCCCGAAAGGGACAGGGCTATGGCTACACCTTC
-	TRBJ2-6	17	TRBV10-3	-	CAISDLRAFSGANVRTF	TGTGCCATCAGTGATCTTAGAGCGTTCTCTGGGGCCAACGTCCGGACTTTC
-	TRBJ1-2	16	TRBV27	-	CASSFSSPTGKYGYTF	TGTGCCAGCAGTTTTTCCTCCCCCACAGGGAAATATGGCTACACCTTC
-	TRBJ1-1	13	TRBV9	-	CASSPFGGTEAFF	TGTGCCAGCAGCCCATTCGGGGGCACTGAAGCTTTCTTT
-	TRBJ1-1	14	TRBV3-1	-	CASSPLGTNTEAFF	TGTGCCAGCAGCCCCCTGGGGACGAACACTGAAGCTTTCTTT
many	TRBJ2-1	17	TRBV20-1	TRBD2	CSARDALAGGPYNEQFF	TGCAGTGCTAGAGATGCACTAGCGGGAGGTCCCTACAATGAGCAGTTCTTC
few	TRBJ1-2	13	TRBV20-1	-	CSARGRRTYGYTF	TGCAGTGCCAGAGGCAGGAGAACCTATGGCTACACCTTC
-	TRBJ1-1	17	TRBV5-1	-	CASSNILAATLNTEAFF	TGCGCCAGCAGCAACATTCTGGCTGCCACATTGAACACTGAAGCTTTCTTT
-	TRBJ1-4	13	TRBV10-3	-	CASAQTTNEKLFF	TGTGCCTCCGCCCAAACAACTAATGAAAAACTGTTTTTT
-	TRBJ2-7	13	TRBV7-9	-	CASSPGLLYKQYF	TGTGCCAGCAGCCCGGGACTTCTCTACAAGCAGTACTTC
many	TRBJ2-5	17	TRBV20-1	TRBD2	CSATWFGAGGNQETQYF	TGCAGTGCTACATGGTTCGGAGCGGGGGGTAACCAAGAGACCCAGTACTTC
-	TRBJ2-1	15	TRBV12-3/TRBV12-4	TRBD2	CASSLYSGDYNEQFF	TGTGCCAGCAGTCTTTATAGCGGGGACTACAATGAGCAGTTCTTC
few	TRBJ2-5	15	TRBV11-2	-	CASSLGLRESETQYF	TGTGCCAGCAGCTTAGGGCTACGTGAATCCGAGACCCAGTACTTC
few	TRBJ2-3	19	TRBV9	TRBD2	CASSPFEVAGSLSADTQYF	TGTGCCAGCAGCCCCTTCGAGGTAGCGGGATCCCTTTCGGCAGATACGCAGTATTTT
-	TRBJ1-2	15	TRBV5-6	-	CASSLGRRANYGYTF	TGTGCCAGCAGCTTGGGGCGAAGAGCTAACTATGGCTACACCTTC
few	TRBJ2-5	14	TRBV2	-	CASSDPTSSETQYF	TGTGCCAGCAGTGACCCCACAAGTTCAGAGACCCAGTACTTC
-	TRBJ1-3	16	TRBV6-4	-	CASSDDRQNSGNTIYF	TGTGCCAGCAGTGATGACAGACAGAACTCTGGAAACACCATATATTTT